This T cell receptor (beta chain) is from a study of long-term antiretroviral therapy in people with HIV. The run of the v3.0 immunoSEQ assay was at survey level. Produced via immunoSEQ multiplex PCR; TCRdb's table is partial and in-frame only. The table includes fewer than 35,000 clones, roughly 85% detected once. Germline assignment: CDR1 SGHTA and CDR2 FQGNSA. After removal of 5 bases from V and 3 bases from J, the junction contained 8 bases not matched to a gene. This CDR3 contains 15 residues. Sequenced here: unsorted PBMCs, sampled roughly 3.5 years after starting antiretroviral therapy. The chain employs TRBV7-2 and TRBJ2-5, with TRBD1 matching over 8 bases. This clonotype originated in a man aged 18-30 years with HIV. For the CDR3, the DNA is TGTGCCAGCAGCCCCCACCACAGGGGGAAAGAGACCCAGTACTTC. It yields the protein CASSPHHRGKETQYF.